This TCR beta chain was captured by sequencing in a study of shared clonotypes between healthy human individuals. Whole-study context: Per donor, CD8 memory used one plate, CD8 naive used two, CD4 memory used three and CD4 naive used three.

Comment on this clone: What it recognizes is unknown.

The V end was cut by 0 bases, the J end by 8 bases, with 10 bases between. Germline CDR1 is SGHTA and CDR2 is FQGNSA. The CDR3 extends over 14 amino acids. Sequencing was performed with immunoSEQ multiplex PCR; in TCRdb, only in-frame clones are kept and a portion is missing. This sample carries around 1.4 million clones, 98% of them seen once, and the ten largest clones take around 0.38%. Broader study findings: In several donors, around 5.5% of naive CD4 clonotypes appeared in common. Richness estimates generally favored naive over memory subsets.

V and J are TRBV7-2 and TRBJ2-2, with D possibly called TRBD1 or TRBD2 (6 bases each). Material: naive CD4+ T cells sorted from blood. The subset denotes: CD45RA+ positively selected. The source of this sequence is a man aged 25 to 40 in good health. CDR3 DNA: TGTGCCAGCAGCTTAGCCCAGGGGAGGGGGGAGCTGTTTTTT. It is translated as CASSLAQGRGELFF. The variable domain in full, with the rest retrieved from reference TRBV7-2 and TRBJ2-2, is GAGVSQSPSNKVTEKGKDVELRCDPISGHTALYWYRQSLGQGLEFLIYFQGNSAPDKSGLPSDRFSAERTGGSVSTLTIQRTQQEDSAVYLCASSLAQGRGELFFGEGSRLTVL.